This entry concerns a single T cell receptor beta chain. Antigen unknown. The sample belongs to a study of PD-1 blockade in mismatch repair-deficient tumors. About the study: All were previously treated, progressing patients with about 11 mismatch repair-deficient cancer types. Overall study findings and caveats: Rapid post-treatment expansion, then contraction, generally preceding radiologic response, marked tumor-resident clones.

Sequencing used immunoSEQ multiplex PCR; TCRdb keeps in-frame clones, though not all of them. This repertoire shows some 120,000 clones, about 74% found once; its top ten account for around 4.7%. PCR or immunohistochemistry showed mismatch repair deficiency in every enrolled patient. TCRs were sequenced from a few patients responding to pembrolizumab. The germline V gene encodes CDR1 SGHRS and CDR2 YFSETQ. CDR3 length: 14 residues. V was shortened by 0 bases and J by 8 bases, with 14 bases between the two germline ends. The chain employs TRBV5-1 and TRBJ1-2; possibly TRBD1 for D (6 bases). The starting material was peripheral blood, obtained more than 58 weeks after starting pembrolizumab. The TCR sequence derives from an adult with mismatch repair-deficient cancer. CDR3 sequence (DNA): TGCGCCAGCAGCTTGGACCAGGGGTCGCGAGGCTACACCTTC. Translation gives CASSLDQGSRGYTF.